This TCR beta chain is drawn from a study of cytomegalovirus exposure and HLA in healthy donors. Study-wide findings and caveats: Clonal expansion was found to be greater in HLA-associated TCR beta chains than in equally common others in a later analysis. Some TCR beta chains (164 of them) were listed as cytomegalovirus-associated. A link between a missense DCLRE1C variant and TCR beta V- and J-gene trimming emerged from a later analysis. In an earlier analysis, about 87% or about 30%: the productive usage of most TCR beta V segments.

This clone came up a few times. Antigen unknown. Germline loops: CDR1 SGHRS, CDR2 YFSETQ. CDR3 length: 17 amino acids. With V trimmed by 0 bases and J by 4 bases, 12 bases remained unmatched. PCR involved 60 Vbeta and 13 Jbeta primers. Assay used: immunoSEQ multiplex PCR; TCRdb lists only in-frame clones, some missing. Of nearly 200,000 clones listed, more than 60% are singletons. The sequencing input was PBMCs. The rearrangement joins TRBV5-1 to TRBJ1-2; the match to TRBD1 covers 7 bases. The clonotype originates from a young woman in good health and CMV-seropositive. This CDR3 is CASSLAQRTGPSYGYTF. The CDR3 DNA sequence: TGCGCCAGCAGCTTGGCCCAGAGGACAGGTCCATCCTATGGCTACACCTTC.